Following are 5 T cell receptor beta chains from one sample sequenced in a study of identical twins. Using its own MiXCR run on the 5' RACE reads, TCRdb lists one record per CDR3 protein. Here the sample spans 200,000 to 250,000 distinct CDR3 sequences, 7% being singletons. The data also belong to a second study, concerning yellow fever vaccine responses in identical twins.

The sample was memory (CD45RO+) T cells sorted from blood. The source is a woman under 30 in good health.

This clonotype has just a few counts. The chain uses TRBV11-2 and TRBJ2-1; D possibly matches TRBD1 or TRBD2 (7 bases each). The CDR3 extends over 14 amino acids. Germline V gene sequence: CDR1 SGHAT, CDR2 FQNNGV. V was clipped by 11 bases and J by 1 base, with 15 bases between them. The CDR3 protein is CAVSQGGSYNEQFF. The CDR3 nucleotides read TGTGCCGTTTCGCAGGGGGGGTCCTACAATGAGCAGTTCTTC.

The chain joins TRBV7-2 to TRBJ2-5, with 8 bases lining up with TRBD2. The CDR3 length is 15 residues. Germline assignment: CDR1 SGHTA and CDR2 FQGNSA. J gave up 4 bases and V 2 bases, and 6 bases lay outside the gene matches. The CDR3 region is CASSLLPGGRETQYF. Written as DNA, the CDR3 is TGTGCCAGCAGCTTATTACCGGGGGGGCGAGAGACCCAGTACTTC. Supplemented by reference TRBV7-2 and TRBJ2-5, the full variable domain reads GAGVSQSPSNKVTEKGKDVELRCDPISGHTALYWYRQSLGQGLEFLIYFQGNSAPDKSGLPSDRFSAERTGGSVSTLTIQRTQQEDSAVYLCASSLLPGGRETQYFGPGTRLLVL.

This clonotype was seen a handful of times. V and J are TRBV4-2 and TRBJ2-3, with D uncertain. The CDR3 is 13 amino acids. V was trimmed by 2 bases and J by 6 bases, leaving 9 bases between them. Germline V gene sequence: CDR1 LGHNA, CDR2 YNFKEQ. CDR3 sequence: CASSQFTTDTQYF. The CDR3 DNA follows: TGTGCCAGCAGCCAATTTACCACTGATACGCAGTATTTT.

Many counts were recorded for this clonotype. The rearrangement uses TRBV10-3 and TRBJ2-1; TRBD2 matches 7 bases. CDR3 length: 17 residues. Germline CDR1 reads ENHRY; CDR2 reads SYGVKD. With V trimmed by 7 bases and J by 2 bases, 14 bases remained unmatched. The CDR3 reads CAIMGGTDLSTYNEQFF. The CDR3 DNA reads TGTGCCATCATGGGGGGGACTGACCTTAGCACCTACAATGAGCAGTTCTTC.

The rearrangement joins TRBV7-8 to TRBJ1-1; D gene ambiguous. V was trimmed by 0 bases and J by 4 bases, leaving 6 bases between them. The CDR3 contains 13 residues. CDR1 is SGHVS and CDR2 is FQNEAQ in the germline V gene. CDR3: CASSLAQPTEAFF. The CDR3 DNA follows: TGTGCCAGCAGCTTAGCGCAGCCCACTGAAGCTTTCTTT.